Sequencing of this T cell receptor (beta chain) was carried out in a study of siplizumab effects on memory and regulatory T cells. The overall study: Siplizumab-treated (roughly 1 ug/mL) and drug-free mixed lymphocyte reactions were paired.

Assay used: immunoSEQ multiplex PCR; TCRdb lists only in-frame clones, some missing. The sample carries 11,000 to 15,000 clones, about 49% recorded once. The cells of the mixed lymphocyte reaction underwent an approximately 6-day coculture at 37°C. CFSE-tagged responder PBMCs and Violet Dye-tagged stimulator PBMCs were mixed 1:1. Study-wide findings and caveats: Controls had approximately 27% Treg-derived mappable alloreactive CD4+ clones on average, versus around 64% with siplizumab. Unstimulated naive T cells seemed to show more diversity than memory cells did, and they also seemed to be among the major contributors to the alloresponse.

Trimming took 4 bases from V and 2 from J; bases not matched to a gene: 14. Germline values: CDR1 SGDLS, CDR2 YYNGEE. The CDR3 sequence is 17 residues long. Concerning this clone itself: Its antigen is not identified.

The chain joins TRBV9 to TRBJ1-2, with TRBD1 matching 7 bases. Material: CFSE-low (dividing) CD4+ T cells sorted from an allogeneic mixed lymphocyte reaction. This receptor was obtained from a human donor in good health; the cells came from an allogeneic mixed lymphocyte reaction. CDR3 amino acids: CASSQSARTGLNYGYTF. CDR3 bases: TGTGCCAGCAGCCAAAGCGCCCGGACAGGACTCAACTATGGCTACACCTTC.